A selection of T cell receptor beta chains follows, all from one sample in a study of OX40 agonist ivuxolimab in advanced cancers. TCRdb's copy holds only in-frame clones and misses some; the assay was immunoSEQ multiplex PCR. This sample has roughly 120,000 clones, with around 92% found just once. The sample consisted of CD4+ or CD8+ T cells sorted from blood, taken in a trial of the OX40 agonist ivuxolimab. These receptors were taken from an adult with an advanced solid tumor such as melanoma, head and neck, liver or kidney cancer. The CDR3 runs from the conserved cysteine through the conserved F or W. D genes are given only for firm matches.

v_call	j_call	d_call	cdr3_nt	cdr3_aa
TRBV7-3	TRBJ2-2	NA	TGTGCCAGCAGCCCCGAGGCTTCAGGCGGGGAGCTGTTTTTT	CASSPEASGGELFF
TRBV7-2	TRBJ2-7	TRBD2	TGTGCCAGCAGCGCACTAGCGGGAACCTACGAGCAGTACTTC	CASSALAGTYEQYF
TRBV2	TRBJ1-1	NA	TGTGCCAGCTCTCGCGGGGGAACTGAAGCTTTCTTT	CASSRGGTEAFF
TRBV7-9	TRBJ1-5	NA	TGTGCCAGCACCCACCGCGACGGAAATTACAATCAGCCCCAGCATTTT	CASTHRDGNYNQPQHF
TRBV10-3	TRBJ2-1	TRBD2	TGTGCCATCAGGACTAGCGGGAGCTCCTACAATGAGCAGTTCTTC	CAIRTSGSSYNEQFF
TRBV19	TRBJ1-2	NA	TGTGCCAGTAGTATAGTGGACGCTGGCTACACCTTC	CASSIVDAGYTF
TRBV7-9	TRBJ2-3	TRBD2	TGTGCCAGCAGCTTCAGCGGGAGGGGAACAGATACGCAGTATTTT	CASSFSGRGTDTQYF
TRBV5-1	TRBJ2-7	TRBD2	TGCGCCAGCAGCCCATTAGCGGGAGGGCCGTACGAGCAGTACTTC	CASSPLAGGPYEQYF
TRBV6-5	TRBJ2-6	NA	TGTGCCAGCAGTTACTCAAGCCGGGGGGCCAACGTCCTGACTTTC	CASSYSSRGANVLTF
TRBV7-9	TRBJ1-2	TRBD1	TGTGCCAGCAGCCAGACAGGGAGGGAGGACACCTTC	CASSQTGREDTF
TRBV7-3	TRBJ2-5	NA	TGTGCCAGCAGCCAGGGGGGCGTCGGGGAGACCCAGTACTTC	CASSQGGVGETQYF
TRBV7-6	TRBJ1-2	NA	TGTGCCAGCGCAACAATGGGGGGGGTTGCCTCTTCCTACACCTTC	CASATMGGVASSYTF
TRBV5-4	TRBJ1-2	NA	TGTGCCAGCAGGCCCCCCAGACCCCTAGCGGACTATGGCTACACCTTC	CASRPPRPLADYGYTF